This entry features one TCR beta chain sequence. Symptom resolution, clearance, or two negative PCRs marked the recovered donors of Cohort 3. This sample stems from a study of blood T cell repertoires in COVID-19. Study-level background: PBMCs, B-cell-depleted T cells, or T cells provided the cDNA or gDNA that made up the material.

Authors' analysis steps: Amplifying reference gene primers gave estimates of nucleated cell counts. Sequencing used immunoSEQ multiplex PCR; TCRdb keeps in-frame clones, though not all of them. The V and J calls and clone size are taken from that table; D and trimming were inferred from the DNA. The repertoire has nearly 200,000 clones, more than 65% of them found once; the top ten carry 6.5% to 9.5%. There are 13 residues in the CDR3. From germline, CDR1 is SEHNR and CDR2 FQNEAQ (reference sequence). Trimming removed 1 base at V and 11 bases at J, with 14 bases between. This clonotype was sampled from a man aged 40-49 years who had recovered from COVID-19. The chain links TRBV7-9 to TRBJ1-1, with D possibly TRBD1 on 6 matching bases. The sample comprised PBMCs or T cells enriched from blood (not recorded which). The CDR3 sequence is CASSLEIAGAAFF. CDR3 in DNA: TGTGCCAGCAGCTTAGAAATAGCAGGGGCCGCTTTCTTT.